This entry features one T cell receptor (beta chain) sequence. Random hexamers served to reverse transcribe about 0.5 to 1 ug RNA. From the immunoSEQ multiplex PCR reads, TCRdb called clonotypes with MiXCR, one entry per CDR3 protein. The data hold approximately 57,000 distinct CDR3 sequences, with 85% to 95% observed a single time. This sample stems from a study of CD8 T cells in Susac syndrome. Study information: Patients with Susac syndrome were, at the time of blood collection, therapy-naive, maintained on corticosteroids, or maintained on intravenous immunoglobulin alone.

The Susac syndrome patients fit the recently defined diagnostic criteria for definite or probable disease. This clonotype originated in a human donor with Susac syndrome. The sample was CD8+ T cells from PBMCs.

As DNA, the CDR3 is TGTGCCAGCAGTACGGGGCTGGATGAGCAGTTCTTC. Its translation: CASSTGLDEQFF. The chain is built from TRBV6-5 and TRBJ2-1; either TRBD1 or TRBD2 may supply D (5 bases each). V dropped 5 bases and J dropped 8 bases, with 10 bases sitting between them. The CDR3 covers 12 residues. The V gene's germline CDR1 is MNHEY and CDR2 SVGAGI.